This T cell receptor beta chain is drawn from a study of cytotoxic CD8 clonotypes in ibrutinib-treated CLL. Study overall: Response sampling came at median roughly a year of treatment, ranging about 6 to 36 months. Sequencing produced an average of around 250,000 productive templates and more than 90,000 productive rearrangements per sample.

Whole-study results and caveats: Clonality climbed at ibrutinib response, then dropped toward baseline at progression. Patients with sustained remission and those progressing were sampled at differing times.

Sequenced by immunoSEQ multiplex PCR; TCRdb stores in-frame clones only, minus some. This sample has fewer than 400,000 clones, with under 70% found just once. Germline CDR1 and CDR2: LNHDA and SQIVND (reference sequence). V lost 5 bases, J lost 7 bases, and 8 bases stayed unmatched. The CDR3 has 15 amino acids. In the case of this clone: Its target is not known.

The source was PBMCs, collected after 36 months of ibrutinib treatment. V and J are TRBV19 and TRBJ1-2; 12 bases map to TRBD1. This receptor was obtained from a human donor with chronic lymphocytic leukemia. CDR3 nucleotide sequence: TGTGCCAGTAGTGTCGCCGGGACAGGGGGCCTTGGCTACACCTTC. Translated: CASSVAGTGGLGYTF.